This T cell receptor (beta chain) was identified in a study of T cells in Graves' hyperthyroidism and ophthalmopathy. V trimming: 4 bases; J trimming: 4 bases; junction bases outside the gene matches: 11. This CDR3 is 17 amino acids long. CDR1 and CDR2 (germline): MNHNS, SASEGT. This clonotype was counted ten times or more. Its target is unknown. Overall study findings and caveats: Expanded thyroid clonotypes (above 0.001) were mostly also found in blood.

Patients aged 18 to 65 had newly diagnosed hyperthyroidism of under 2 months' duration. A patient was excluded if there was uncontrolled infection, other autoimmune disease, pregnancy or lactation. RNA transcripts served as the template for amplifying TCR beta CDR3 regions. The HTBI set primed first-round TCR CDR3 RT-PCR. TCRdb ran MiXCR on the multiplex PCR reads and lists one entry per CDR3 protein. The sample holds about 700,000 distinct CDR3 sequences, around 15% seen once. The sample comprised blood. V gene TRBV6-1 combines with J gene TRBJ2-3; 10 nucleotides align to TRBD1. The TCR was taken from a woman between 18 and 30 years old with Graves' hyperthyroidism. The CDR3 DNA is TGTGCCAGCAGTGCGGGACAGGGGATTAAGGGACCAGATACGCAGTATTTT. The encoded protein is CASSAGQGIKGPDTQYF.